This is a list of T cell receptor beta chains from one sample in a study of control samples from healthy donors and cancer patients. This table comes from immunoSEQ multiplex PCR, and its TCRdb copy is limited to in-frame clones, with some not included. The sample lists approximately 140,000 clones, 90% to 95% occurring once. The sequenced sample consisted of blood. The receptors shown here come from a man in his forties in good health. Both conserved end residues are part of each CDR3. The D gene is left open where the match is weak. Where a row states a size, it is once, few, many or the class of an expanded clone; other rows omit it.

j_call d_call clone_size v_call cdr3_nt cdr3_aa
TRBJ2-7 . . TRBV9 TGTGCCAGCAGCGAGGGGCCCGCCGTGACCTACGAGCAGTACTTC CASSEGPAVTYEQYF
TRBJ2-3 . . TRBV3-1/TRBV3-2 TGTGCCAGCAGCCAAGATTCCCAAGGGACCGTGAGTACAGATACGCAGTATTTT CASSQDSQGTVSTDTQYF
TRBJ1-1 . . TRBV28 TGTGCCAGCAGGTCCCATGGCGCGGGGACTGAAGCTTTCTTT CASRSHGAGTEAFF
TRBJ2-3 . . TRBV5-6 TGTGCCAGCAGAACCGTGACTACGGAGCAGTATTTT CASRTVTTEQYF
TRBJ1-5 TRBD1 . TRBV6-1 TGTGCCAGCAGTGAAGGCTGGGGGACAGGGGGCCAGCCCCAGCATTTT CASSEGWGTGGQPQHF
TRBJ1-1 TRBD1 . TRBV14 TGTGCCAGCAGCCAAGCGGGACAGGGAGGTGGAGCTTTCTTT CASSQAGQGGGAFF
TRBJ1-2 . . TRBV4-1 TGCGCCAGCAGCCAAGAATCATACGGGGGCTATGGCTACACCTTC CASSQESYGGYGYTF
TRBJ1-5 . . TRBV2 TGTGCCAGCAGTGAAAGGTGGGGCGGCAATCAGCCCCAGCATTTT CASSERWGGNQPQHF
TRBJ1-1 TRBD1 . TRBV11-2 TGTGCCAGCAGGTATGGACAGGGCAGTAACACTGAAGCTTTCTTT CASRYGQGSNTEAFF
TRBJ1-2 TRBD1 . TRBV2 TGTGCCAGCAGGAGGACAGGGGCTAACTATGGCTACACCTTC CASRRTGANYGYTF
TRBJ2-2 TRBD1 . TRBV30 TGTGCCTGGAGTGGGGACAGGTGGGAGCTGTTTTTT CAWSGDRWELFF
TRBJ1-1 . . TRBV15 TGTGCCACCAGCAGAGACAGGGCTAACACTGAAGCTTTCTTT CATSRDRANTEAFF
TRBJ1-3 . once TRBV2 TGTGCCAGCATGCCCCAGGGCCTACTCTCTGGAAACACCATATATTTT CASMPQGLLSGNTIYF
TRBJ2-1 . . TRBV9 TGTGCCAGCAGCGTAGCCGGACCCTCCTACAATGAGCAGTTCTTC CASSVAGPSYNEQFF
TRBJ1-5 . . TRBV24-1 TGTGCCACCAGTGATTTGGGTCAGCCCCAGCATTTT CATSDLGQPQHF
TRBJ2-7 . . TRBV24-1 TGTGCCACCAGTGACAACGGAGGACAAGCCTACGAGCAGTACTTC CATSDNGGQAYEQYF
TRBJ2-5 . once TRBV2 TGTGCCAGCAGTGGCGGGGAGACCCAGTACTTC CASSGGETQYF
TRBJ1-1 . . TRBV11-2 TGTGCCAGCAGCTTAACATTACAGGGGAACACTGAAGCTTTCTTT CASSLTLQGNTEAFF
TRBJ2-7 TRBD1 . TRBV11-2 TGTGCCAGCAGCTTAGTTGGGACAGGGGGCGGCGAGCAGTACTTC CASSLVGTGGGEQYF
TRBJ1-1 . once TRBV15 TGTGCCACCAGCAGAGATCTGTCCACTGAAGCTTTCTTT CATSRDLSTEAFF
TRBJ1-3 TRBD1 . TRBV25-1 TGTGCCAGCAGTGACACGACAGGGGGCCGAAACACCATATATTTT CASSDTTGGRNTIYF
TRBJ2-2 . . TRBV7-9 TGTGCCAGCAGCTTAGAGCGTTCCGGGGAGCTGTTTTTT CASSLERSGELFF
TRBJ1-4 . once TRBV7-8 TGTGCCAGCAGCGTTGGACGGAGTTCCAATGAAAAACTGTTTTTT CASSVGRSSNEKLFF
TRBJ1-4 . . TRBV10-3 TGTGCCACCAAACAGGGCTCGACTAATGAAAAACTGTTTTTT CATKQGSTNEKLFF
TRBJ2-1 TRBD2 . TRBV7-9 TGTGCCAGCAGCTCCGGACTAGAGAACAATGAGCAGTTCTTC CASSSGLENNEQFF
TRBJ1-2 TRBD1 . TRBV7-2 TGTGCCAGCAGCTTTGCGGGACAGGGCAACTATGGCTACACCTTC CASSFAGQGNYGYTF